This passage covers 9 T cell receptor beta chains from one sample sequenced in a study of Graves' ophthalmopathy and Graves' hyperthyroidism. The authors amplified TCR beta CDR3 regions from RNA transcripts. An opening RT-PCR round employed HTBI primers and preceded a second-round multiplex PCR. Each CDR3 protein gets one entry after TCRdb re-called the multiplex PCR reads with MiXCR. This sample has 450,000 or so distinct CDR3 sequences, with about an eighth found just once. What was sequenced was blood. The receptors come from a woman aged 25 to 39 with Graves' ophthalmopathy.

This clonotype was detected ten times or more. The CDR3 DNA reads TGTGCCACCAGCAAAGACAGGGCTAGCAACATTCAGTACTTC. This encodes CATSKDRASNIQYF. The chain has TRBV15 and TRBJ2-4; 7 bases are shared with TRBD1. Germline CDR1 LNHNV, CDR2 YYDKDF (reference sequence). The CDR3 runs 14 residues. V shed 4 bases, J shed 7 bases, and the junction held 7 bases outside the gene matches.

Ten or more counts support this clonotype. The rearrangement links TRBV20-1 to TRBJ2-7, with unresolved D. This CDR3 has 11 amino acids. The germline CDR1 and CDR2 sequences are DFQATT and SNEGSKA (reference sequence). Trimming removed 2 bases from V and 7 bases from J, with 9 bases in between. CDR3 in amino acids: CSARPVGEQYF. The DNA of the CDR3 is TGCAGTGCTAGACCCGTGGGAGAGCAGTACTTC.

The chain links TRBV11-1 to TRBJ1-2; 9 bases align to TRBD1. Per the germline V gene, CDR1 is SGHAT and CDR2 is FQDESV (reference sequence). Trimming removed 4 bases from V and 0 bases from J; junction bases left unmatched: 6. This CDR3 has 16 residues. The CDR3 nucleotides read TGTGCCAGCAGCTGCTCCGGACAGGGGACTAACTATGGCTACACCTTC. Amino acids: CASSCSGQGTNYGYTF.

This clonotype showed up many times. The chain recombines TRBV6-1 with TRBJ1-5; no firm D call. Germline lookup yields CDR1 MNHNS and CDR2 SASEGT. V lost 4 bases and J 5 bases, leaving 12 bases between the germline ends. The CDR3 sequence is 14 residues long. CDR3 region: CASSGRHVDQPQHF. The DNA for the CDR3 is TGTGCCAGCAGTGGAAGACACGTGGATCAGCCCCAGCATTTT.

A remark on this clonotype: The junction does not match germline at one end; this may be a read error. The rearrangement links TRBV29-1 to TRBJ2-4; TRBD1 matches at 10 bases. In germline, CDR1 is SQVTM, CDR2 ANQGSEA. This CDR3 is built from 15 residues. The CDR3 reads CSVAGTGEGLNIKYF. The CDR3 nucleotides are TGCAGCGTTGCAGGGACAGGGGAAGGTTTAAACATTAAGTACTTC.

This clonotype was found many times. The chain carries TRBV6-2 or TRBV6-3 and TRBJ1-5; D gene ambiguous. The CDR3 totals 14 residues. V was clipped by 4 bases and J by 0 bases, with 7 bases between them. Germline loops: CDR1 MNHEY, CDR2 SVGEGT. Written as DNA, the CDR3 is TGTGCCAGCAGTTGGGTGTCTAGCAATCAGCCCCAGCATTTT. Its translation: CASSWVSSNQPQHF.

This clonotype was seen repeatedly, ten times or more. The rearrangement uses TRBV6-5 and TRBJ2-7, with 12 bases lining up with TRBD2. The J segment lost 5 bases and the V segment lost 5 bases, leaving 10 bases of the junction unmatched. The CDR3 covers 16 residues. The germline V gene encodes CDR1 MNHEY and CDR2 SVGAGI. The CDR3 protein is CASSPLAGGAGDEQYF. For the CDR3, the DNA is TGTGCCAGCAGTCCACTAGCGGGGGGAGCCGGCGACGAGCAGTACTTC.

The sample holds a few counts of this clonotype. The rearrangement links TRBV29-1 to TRBJ1-2; tentative D call: TRBD1 (6 bases). This CDR3 contains 15 residues. V lost 4 bases and J lost 4, with 19 bases in between. CDR1 SQVTM and CDR2 ANQGSEA come from the germline V gene. CDR3 sequence (DNA): TGCAGCGTTGTGGGGGGCGATGGATTTTTCTATGGCTACACCTTC. This codes for CSVVGGDGFFYGYTF. Drawing the rest from reference TRBV29-1 and TRBJ1-2, the complete variable domain is SAVISQKPSRDICQRGTSLTIQCQVDSQVTMMFWYRQQPGQSLTLIATANQGSEATYESGFVIDKFPISRPNLTFSTLTVSNMSPEDSSIYLCSVVGGDGFFYGYTFGSGTRLTVV.

The chain combines TRBV24-1 with TRBJ2-5; possible D gene TRBD1, 5 bases. This CDR3 comprises 13 residues. Trimming removed 9 bases from V and 4 bases from J, with 14 bases in between. The V gene's germline CDR1 is KGHDR and CDR2 SFDVKD. For the CDR3, the DNA is TGTGCCACCTTACTCGGGCAGGGAGAGACCCAGTACTTC. It specifies CATLLGQGETQYF.